This T cell receptor (beta chain) was captured in a study of blood T cell repertoires in COVID-19. The CDR3 loop spans 12 amino acids. Trimming at V came to 6 bases and at J to 5 bases, leaving 3 bases not matched to a gene. Germline V gene data show CDR1 as MNHEY and CDR2 as SVGAGI. Data came from immunoSEQ multiplex PCR; TCRdb stores just in-frame clones and leaves some out. Of hundreds of thousands of clones listed, just over 85% were seen once; the top ten hold about 6%. The rearrangement links TRBV6-5 to TRBJ2-7; 8 bases are a match to TRBD1. The sequence was obtained from an elderly man with acute or convalescent COVID-19. The specimen sequenced was peripheral blood. CDR3 protein: CASSETGDEQYV. The CDR3 DNA follows: TGTGCCAGCAGCGAGACAGGGGACGAGCAGTACGTC.